The next 25 T cell receptor beta chains were all read from a single sample in a study of memory CD4+ T cells and cytomegalovirus serostatus. TCRdb's copy holds only in-frame clones and misses some; the assay was immunoSEQ multiplex PCR. The table has 30,000 to 45,000 clones, around 80% seen once; the top ten hold less than 6%. Single viable CD3+CD4+CD8-CD45RO+ cells were sorted as the memory CD4+ T cells. The sequencing sample was made of memory CD4+ T cells from blood. These receptors all come from an adult in good health and CMV-seropositive.

CDR3 nucleotide sequence: TGTGCCAGCAGCGAGTCCGGGACAGCCACTCGCCCCCAGCATTTT. This translates into CASSESGTATRPQHF. V and J are TRBV7-9 and TRBJ1-5, with 7 bases aligning to TRBD1. The V and J ends lost 5 bases and 10 bases, in that order; junction bases with no gene match: 14. Germline loops: CDR1 SEHNR, CDR2 FQNEAQ (reference sequence). The CDR3 is 15 residues long.

Relative to its sample, this clone is medium-sized (0.01 to 0.1%). The chain links TRBV5-1 to TRBJ1-1; 7 nucleotides line up with TRBD1. Unmatched junction bases numbered 11, after V lost 7 bases and J lost 2 bases. This CDR3 comprises 15 residues. In germline, CDR1 is SGHRS, CDR2 YFSETQ. The CDR3 DNA reads TGCGCCAGCTTTAAGGGACAGCCTTCTAACACTGAAGCTTTCTTT. Translating gives CASFKGQPSNTEAFF.

The rearrangement uses TRBV5-4 and TRBJ2-3; D might be TRBD1 (5 bases). The germline V gene encodes CDR1 SGHNT and CDR2 YYREEE (reference sequence). Trimming shortened V by 2 bases and J by 2 bases, and 15 bases separated the two germline ends. The CDR3 length is 16 residues. The CDR3 nucleotides read TGTGCCAGCAGCTTTACGGTCGGACATATCACAGATACGCAGTATTTT. Translated, it gives CASSFTVGHITDTQYF. The whole variable domain, filled in from reference TRBV5-4 and TRBJ2-3, reads ETGVTQSPTHLIKTRGQQVTLRCSSQSGHNTVSWYQQALGQGPQFIFQYYREEENGRGNFPPRFSGLQFPNYSSELNVNALELDDSALYLCASSFTVGHITDTQYFGPGTRLTVL.

This clone appeared a few times. The chain has TRBV28 and TRBJ2-1; the D is unclear. Trimming cost V 6 bases and J 4 bases, with 4 bases left between them. This CDR3 contains 11 residues. CDR1 and CDR2 from the germline V gene are MDHEN and SYDVKM. The CDR3 DNA reads as TGTGCCAGCAGCGGGTACAATGAGCAGTTCTTC. Translated, it gives CASSGYNEQFF.

The chain employs TRBV7-9 and TRBJ1-6; perhaps TRBD1 as D (5 bases). Germline CDR1 is SEHNR and CDR2 is FQNEAQ (reference sequence). CDR3 length: 15 amino acids. V dropped 7 bases and J dropped 7 bases, with 17 bases sitting between them. The CDR3 DNA is TGTGCCAGCACCTGGGACTCAAGGAGGAATTCACCCCTCCACTTT. This gives the protein CASTWDSRRNSPLHF. The complete variable domain, with remaining parts taken from reference TRBV7-9 and TRBJ1-6, reads DTGVSQNPRHKITKRGQNVTFRCDPISEHNRLYWYRQTLGQGPEFLTYFQNEAQLEKSRLLSDRFSAERPKGSFSTLEIQRTEQGDSAMYLCASTWDSRRNSPLHFGNGTRLTVT.

Only a few counts were recorded for this clone. The CDR3 DNA is TGTGCCAGCAGCGTGGAGGGAGGCGAAAAACTGTTTTTT. Its translation: CASSVEGGEKLFF. This sequence joins TRBV5-8 and TRBJ1-4; D gene unclear. Germline loops: CDR1 SGHTS, CDR2 YDEGEE. The CDR3 has 13 amino acids. Trimming shortened V by 4 bases and J by 8 bases, and 12 bases separated the two germline ends.

The chain is built from TRBV7-3 and TRBJ2-6; tentatively, D is TRBD1 or TRBD2 (5 bases each). There are 15 residues in the CDR3. Per germline, CDR1 SGHTA and CDR2 FQGTGA. Trimming took 5 bases from V and 0 from J, leaving 8 bases between them. As DNA, the CDR3 is TGTGCCAGCAGCATTGGGGGCTCTGGGGCCAACGTCCTGACTTTC. This sequence encodes CASSIGGSGANVLTF.

The chain carries TRBV5-4 and TRBJ2-7; weak D call: TRBD1 (6 bases). V gave up 4 bases and J gave up 2 bases, with 7 bases separating them. The CDR3 has 12 residues. Per the germline V gene, CDR1 is SGHNT and CDR2 is YYREEE (reference sequence). CDR3 sequence: CASSRDTYEQYF. CDR3 coding DNA: TGTGCCAGCAGCCGGGACACCTACGAGCAGTACTTC.

The genes are TRBV10-3 and TRBJ2-3, with D perhaps matching TRBD2 (6 bases). V shed 6 bases and J shed 4 bases, with 14 bases lying between them. Germline values: CDR1 ENHRY, CDR2 SYGVKD. There are 14 residues in the CDR3. CDR3 sequence: CAISPRWGADTQYF. CDR3 DNA: TGTGCCATCAGCCCCCGGTGGGGGGCAGATACGCAGTATTTT.

The chain uses TRBV11-2 and TRBJ1-2, with 9 nucleotides matching TRBD1. Germline CDR1 is SGHAT and CDR2 is FQNNGV. The CDR3 sequence is 13 residues long. V shed 5 bases, J shed 8 bases, and the junction held 6 bases outside the gene matches. CDR3 sequence (DNA): TGTGCCAGCAGCCTGGGACAGGGATCGGGCTACACCTTC. It encodes CASSLGQGSGYTF.

This clone was observed a handful of times. The genes are TRBV5-1 and TRBJ2-5; D possibly corresponds to TRBD2 (5 bases). CDR1 is SGHRS and CDR2 is YFSETQ in the germline V gene. Trimming took 2 bases from V and 4 from J, leaving 12 bases between them. CDR3 length equals 14 residues. This chain's CDR3 is CASSLSSRRETQYF. DNA of the CDR3: TGCGCCAGCAGCTTATCTAGCAGAAGAGAGACCCAGTACTTC.

V and J are TRBV2 and TRBJ2-7; perhaps TRBD1 as D (5 bases). Trimming took 5 bases from V and 0 from J, leaving 8 bases between them. Germline lookup yields CDR1 SNHLY and CDR2 FYNNEI. There are 13 residues in the CDR3. Here the CDR3 DNA reads TGTGCCAGCAGTCAGACAGACTCCTACGAGCAGTACTTC. Translation gives CASSQTDSYEQYF. Complete variable domain (other parts from reference TRBV2 and TRBJ2-7): EPEVTQTPSHQVTQMGQEVILRCVPISNHLYFYWYRQILGQKVEFLVSFYNNEISEKSEIFDDQFSVERPDGSNFTLKIRSTKLEDSAMYFCASSQTDSYEQYFGPGTRLTVT.

The chain couples TRBV15 to TRBJ1-5, with TRBD1 matching over 9 bases. Germline CDR1 is LNHNV and CDR2 is YYDKDF (reference sequence). The CDR3 is made up of 16 amino acids. The V gene end was trimmed by 5 bases and the J gene end by 6 bases; junction bases not matched to a gene: 11. The CDR3 DNA reads as TGTGCCACCAGCTTAACCCGGGGACAGGGAGGTCAGCCCCAGCATTTT. It is translated as CATSLTRGQGGQPQHF.

The rearrangement uses TRBV5-1 and TRBJ2-5; D remains unclear. The DNA matches TRBJ2-7 better at its end, which makes the J call doubtful. This CDR3 region has 14 residues. Germline V gene data show CDR1 as SGHRS and CDR2 as YFSETQ. The CDR3: CASRDRPRSDEQYF. The CDR3 nucleotides are TGCGCCAGCAGGGATCGACCGCGTTCCGACGAGCAGTACTTC.

The chain recombines TRBV7-9 with TRBJ2-4, with 11 bases lining up with TRBD2. The ends lost 6 bases at V and 3 bases at J; junction bases unmatched: 4. Germline V lookup: CDR1 SEHNR, CDR2 FQNEAQ (reference sequence). CDR3 length equals 15 residues. In DNA form, the CDR3 reads TGTGCCAGCAGTTCTAGCGGGGGGAGCAAAAACATTCAGTACTTC. Translated: CASSSSGGSKNIQYF.

The chain carries TRBV9 and TRBJ2-3; possibly TRBD2 for D (6 bases). V was trimmed by 4 bases and J by 6 bases, leaving 15 bases between them. Germline-derived CDR1 and CDR2 are SGDLS and YYNGEE. This CDR3 has 14 amino acids. The CDR3 spells CASSPRPGRDTQYF. The CDR3 DNA follows: TGTGCCAGCAGCCCGAGGCCAGGGAGGGATACGCAGTATTTT. Together with reference TRBV9 and TRBJ2-3, the CDR3 gives the full variable domain: DSGVTQTPKHLITATGQRVTLRCSPRSGDLSVYWYQQSLDQGLQFLIQYYNGEERAKGNILERFSAQQFPDLHSELNLSSLELGDSALYFCASSPRPGRDTQYFGPGTRLTVL.

The chain joins TRBV4-2 to TRBJ1-3; D is undetermined. Germline V gene data show CDR1 as LGHNA and CDR2 as YNFKEQ. The CDR3 extends over 17 amino acids. V shed 6 bases and J shed 3 bases, with 21 bases lying between them. CDR3 sequence (DNA): TGTGCCAGCAGGGAGATCGGAAGACGGACGATTGGAAACACCATATATTTT. Translated: CASREIGRRTIGNTIYF.

J is TRBJ1-1 and V is TRBV18; no firm D call. The length of the CDR3 is 14 residues. V was trimmed by 2 bases and J by 4 bases, leaving 11 bases between them. Germline V gene sequence: CDR1 KGHSH, CDR2 LQKENI. The CDR3 nucleotides read TGTGCCAGCTCACCAGTCGAGGGCGGCACTGAAGCTTTCTTT. Translating gives CASSPVEGGTEAFF.

The chain combines TRBV6-1 with TRBJ2-1; D may correspond to TRBD1 or TRBD2 (6 bases each). This CDR3 contains 13 residues. Germline loops: CDR1 MNHNS, CDR2 SASEGT. Trimming left V 4 bases short and J 8 bases short, with 12 bases between. The CDR3 loop is CASSAGGGYEQFF. The CDR3 DNA sequence: TGTGCCAGCAGTGCCGGGGGCGGGTATGAGCAGTTCTTC.

The chain is built from TRBV5-1 and TRBJ1-2; D remains ambiguous. Germline loops: CDR1 SGHRS, CDR2 YFSETQ. Trimming took off 3 bases at V and 2 bases at J, with 26 bases between the two ends. This CDR3 has 19 residues. CDR3 nucleotide sequence: TGCGCCAGCAGCTGCATCCCCTTGTGTAACGGACTATCGAACTATGGCTACACCTTC. Translated, it gives CASSCIPLCNGLSNYGYTF.

The CDR3 is CASSQGMGVGTGELFF. As DNA, the CDR3 is TGTGCCAGCAGCCAGGGGATGGGCGTCGGCACCGGGGAGCTGTTTTTT. The chain is built from TRBV7-6 and TRBJ2-2; perhaps TRBD1 as D (6 bases). From germline, CDR1 is SGHVS and CDR2 FNYEAQ. The V end was cut by 5 bases, the J end by 4 bases, with 17 bases between. This CDR3 spans 16 amino acids.

The V call is TRBV28, the J call TRBJ1-5; D uncertain. CDR1 and CDR2 from the germline V gene are MDHEN and SYDVKM. The CDR3 is 14 residues long. Trimming removed 3 bases at V and 3 bases at J, with 9 bases between. CDR3 amino acids: CASSLGGFNQPQHF. DNA for the CDR3: TGTGCCAGCAGTTTGGGTGGGTTCAATCAGCCCCAGCATTTT.

This clone turned up a few times. The chain links TRBV18 to TRBJ2-1, with TRBD2 identical over 11 bases. Germline V gene sequence: CDR1 KGHSH, CDR2 LQKENI. The V segment lost 0 bases and the J segment 8 bases; nucleotides outside the gene matches: 9. The CDR3 is made up of 17 amino acids. The CDR3, as DNA: TGTGCCAGCTCACCACCGAGACGACTAGCGGGGCGGTATGAGCAGTTCTTC. Its translation is CASSPPRRLAGRYEQFF. The full variable domain, with the rest looked up from reference TRBV18 and TRBJ2-1, is NAGVMQNPRHLVRRRGQEARLRCSPMKGHSHVYWYRQLPEEGLKFMVYLQKENIIDESGMPKERFSAEFPKEGPSILRIQQVVRGDSAAYFCASSPPRRLAGRYEQFFGPGTRLTVL.

The sample holds one count of this clone. The chain carries TRBV15 and TRBJ2-7, with D perhaps TRBD1 or TRBD2 (6 bases each). Germline CDR1 is LNHNV and CDR2 is YYDKDF (reference sequence). Trimming shortened V by 0 bases and J by 4 bases, and 10 bases separated the two germline ends. The CDR3 consists of 14 residues. The CDR3 protein is CATSRDKGGYEQYF. The CDR3 DNA follows: TGTGCCACCAGCAGAGATAAGGGGGGTTACGAGCAGTACTTC.

The chain is built from TRBV10-3 and TRBJ2-7; 7 bases are a match to TRBD1. Germline V gene data show CDR1 as ENHRY and CDR2 as SYGVKD. The V segment lost 2 bases and the J segment 6 bases; nucleotides outside the gene matches: 4. The CDR3 sequence is 13 residues long. CDR3 nucleotides: TGTGCCATCAGTGAGAACAGGGGAGCCGAGCAGTACTTC. Protein sequence: CAISENRGAEQYF.